This note documents a single T cell receptor (beta chain) sequence. Its specificity is unknown. This entry belongs to a study of cytomegalovirus exposure and HLA in healthy donors. Study findings and constraints: It emerged from a later analysis that several of the most significant clusters appeared to be linked to common viral pathogens. An observed cluster of highly shared sequence variants was recorded as a likely sequencing artifact.

The ends lost 3 bases at V and 7 bases at J; junction bases unmatched: 2. Per germline, CDR1 SGHRS and CDR2 YFSETQ. The CDR3 is 15 residues long. While unrecorded immune exposures were likely, the donors were nominally healthy when sampled. The PCR was carried out with 60 Vbeta primers and 13 Jbeta primers. Profiled with immunoSEQ multiplex PCR; TCRdb holds only in-frame clones, not every one. The sample gives some 150,000 clones, approximately 79% of which show up once; about 1.7% is in the top ten. This receptor was identified in a woman aged 25 to 45 in good health and CMV-seronegative. The specimen sequenced was PBMCs. The chain has TRBV5-1 and TRBJ2-1; 15 nucleotides match TRBD2. The CDR3 loop reads CASSSGTSGGNEQFF. CDR3 nucleotides: TGCGCCAGCAGCTCCGGGACTAGCGGGGGGAATGAGCAGTTCTTC.